These 6 T cell receptor beta chains were all obtained from the same sample, sequenced in a study of T cell responses to AZD1222 COVID-19 vaccine. Data came from immunoSEQ multiplex PCR; TCRdb stores just in-frame clones and leaves some out. Among approximately 110,000 clones, approximately 90% were seen once, and the ten largest hold approximately 4.7%. The sample in question was peripheral blood, obtained on day 0 of AZD1222 vaccination. All receptors derive from an adult in good health.

The V call is TRBV6-5, the J call TRBJ2-7; 8 bases agree with TRBD1. The CDR3 runs 13 residues. CDR1 and CDR2 (germline): MNHEY, SVGAGI. V shed 7 bases, J shed 2 bases, and the junction held 4 bases outside the gene matches. The CDR3, as DNA: TGTGCCAGCACTTCGGACAGGGCCTACGAGCAGTACTTC. This sequence encodes CASTSDRAYEQYF.

J is TRBJ1-6 and V is TRBV28; possible D gene TRBD1, 5 bases. The CDR3 extends over 14 amino acids. V lost 4 bases and J 2 bases, leaving 6 bases between the germline ends. Germline CDR1 and CDR2: MDHEN and SYDVKM. CDR3 in DNA: TGTGCCAGCAGTTGGGGACCCTATAATTCACCCCTCCACTTT. Translated, it gives CASSWGPYNSPLHF.

The chain links TRBV24-1 to TRBJ2-6, with D unresolved. Per germline, CDR1 KGHDR and CDR2 SFDVKD. The CDR3 has 16 residues. Trimming pared 3 bases from V and 0 bases from J, leaving 8 bases between. The CDR3 protein is CATSDQYNSGANVLTF. Here the CDR3 DNA reads TGTGCCACCAGTGATCAATACAACTCTGGGGCCAACGTCCTGACTTTC.

This chain joins TRBV10-3 and TRBJ2-7; D is unresolved. This CDR3 spans 13 amino acids. Trimming cost V 7 bases and J 2 bases, with 12 bases left between them. Germline CDR1 ENHRY, CDR2 SYGVKD. The CDR3 DNA sequence: TGTGCCATCAAACAACCCCCAGCCTACGAGCAGTACTTC. It codes for CAIKQPPAYEQYF.

The rearrangement uses TRBV3-1 (or the pseudogene TRBV3-2) and TRBJ2-3, with D unresolved. Germline V lookup: CDR1 LGHDT, CDR2 YNNKEL (reference sequence). The V and J ends lost 6 bases and 2 bases respectively, with 12 bases between them. The CDR3 covers 14 residues. The CDR3 DNA is TGTGCCAGCAGACCGGAAGAAACCACAGATACGCAGTATTTT. As protein: CASRPEETTDTQYF.

The V and J genes are TRBV7-2 and TRBJ2-1; D is perhaps TRBD1 (6 bases). This CDR3 is 13 amino acids long. The germline V gene encodes CDR1 SGHTA and CDR2 FQGNSA. V lost 1 base and J lost 8, with 9 bases in between. The CDR3 here is CASSLGGPYEQFF. As DNA, the CDR3 is TGTGCCAGCAGCTTAGGGGGGCCGTATGAGCAGTTCTTC.